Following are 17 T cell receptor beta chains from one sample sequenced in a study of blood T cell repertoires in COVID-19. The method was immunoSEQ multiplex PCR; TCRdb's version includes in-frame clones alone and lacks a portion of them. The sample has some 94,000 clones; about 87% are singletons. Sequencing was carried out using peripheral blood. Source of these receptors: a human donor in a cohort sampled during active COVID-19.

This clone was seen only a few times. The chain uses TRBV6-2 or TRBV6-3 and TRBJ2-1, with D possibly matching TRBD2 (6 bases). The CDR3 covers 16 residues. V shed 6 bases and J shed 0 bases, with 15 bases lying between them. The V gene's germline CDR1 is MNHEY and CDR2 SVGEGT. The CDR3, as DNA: TGTGCCAGCAGATACGACGGGGGTGGCTCCTACAATGAGCAGTTCTTC. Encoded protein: CASRYDGGGSYNEQFF.

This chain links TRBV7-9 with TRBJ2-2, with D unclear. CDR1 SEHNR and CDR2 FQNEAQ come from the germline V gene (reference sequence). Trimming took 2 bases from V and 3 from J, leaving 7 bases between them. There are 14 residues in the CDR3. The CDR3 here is CASSLYSDTGELFF. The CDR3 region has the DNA TGTGCCAGCAGCTTATATTCAGACACCGGGGAGCTGTTTTTT.

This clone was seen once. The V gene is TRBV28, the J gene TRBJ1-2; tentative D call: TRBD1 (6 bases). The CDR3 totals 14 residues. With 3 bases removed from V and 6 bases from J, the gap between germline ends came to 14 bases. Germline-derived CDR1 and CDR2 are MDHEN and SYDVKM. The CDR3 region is CASSFRGLAHGYTF. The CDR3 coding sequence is TGTGCCAGCAGTTTTAGGGGGTTAGCCCATGGCTACACCTTC.

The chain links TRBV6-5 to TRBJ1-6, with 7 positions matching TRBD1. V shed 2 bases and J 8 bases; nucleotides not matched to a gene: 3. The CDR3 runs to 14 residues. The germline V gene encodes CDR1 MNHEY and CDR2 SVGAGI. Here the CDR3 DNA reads TGTGCCAGCAGTTACAACAGGGGATATTCACCCCTCCACTTT. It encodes CASSYNRGYSPLHF.

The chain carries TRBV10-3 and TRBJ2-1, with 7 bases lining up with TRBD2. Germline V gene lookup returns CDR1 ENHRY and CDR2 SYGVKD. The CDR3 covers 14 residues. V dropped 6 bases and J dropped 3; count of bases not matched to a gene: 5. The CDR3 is CAISREDNYNEQFF. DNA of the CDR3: TGTGCCATCAGCCGGGAGGACAACTACAATGAGCAGTTCTTC.

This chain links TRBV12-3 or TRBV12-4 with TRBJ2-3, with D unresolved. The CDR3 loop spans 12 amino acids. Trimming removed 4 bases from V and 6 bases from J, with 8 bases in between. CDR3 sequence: CASSSSVDTQYF. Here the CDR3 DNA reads TGTGCCAGCAGTTCCTCTGTGGATACGCAGTATTTT.

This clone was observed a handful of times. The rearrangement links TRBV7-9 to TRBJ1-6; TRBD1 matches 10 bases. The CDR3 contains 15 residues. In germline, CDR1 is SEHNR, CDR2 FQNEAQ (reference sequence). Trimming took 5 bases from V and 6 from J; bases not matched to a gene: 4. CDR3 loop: CASSPGTGVNSPLHF. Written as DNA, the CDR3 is TGTGCCAGCAGCCCTGGGACAGGGGTTAATTCACCCCTCCACTTT.

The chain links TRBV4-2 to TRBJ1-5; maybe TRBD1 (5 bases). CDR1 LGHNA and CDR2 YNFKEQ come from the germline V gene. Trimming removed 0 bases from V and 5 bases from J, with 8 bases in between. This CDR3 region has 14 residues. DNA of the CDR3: TGTGCCAGCAGCCAAGATGGGGCTGATCAGCCCCAGCATTTT. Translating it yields CASSQDGADQPQHF.

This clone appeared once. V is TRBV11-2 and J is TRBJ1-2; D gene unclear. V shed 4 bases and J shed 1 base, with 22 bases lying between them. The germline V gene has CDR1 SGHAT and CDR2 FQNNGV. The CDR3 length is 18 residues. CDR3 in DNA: TGTGCCAGCAGCTCTCTTCACTCACTCAAACCAATTAACTATGGCTACACCTTC. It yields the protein CASSSLHSLKPINYGYTF.

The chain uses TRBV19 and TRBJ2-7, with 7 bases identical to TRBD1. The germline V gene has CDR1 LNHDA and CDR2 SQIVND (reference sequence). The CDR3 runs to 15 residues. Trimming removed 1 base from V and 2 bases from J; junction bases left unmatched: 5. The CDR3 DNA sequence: TGTGCCAGTAGTATAGCCGAGACAGGGACCTACGAGCAGTACTTC. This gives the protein CASSIAETGTYEQYF.

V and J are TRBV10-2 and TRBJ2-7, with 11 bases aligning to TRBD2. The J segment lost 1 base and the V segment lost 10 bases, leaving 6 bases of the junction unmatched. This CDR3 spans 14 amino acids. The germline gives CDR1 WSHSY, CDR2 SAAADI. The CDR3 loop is CATQGTSGSYEQYF. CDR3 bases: TGCGCCACTCAAGGGACTAGCGGATCCTACGAGCAGTACTTC.

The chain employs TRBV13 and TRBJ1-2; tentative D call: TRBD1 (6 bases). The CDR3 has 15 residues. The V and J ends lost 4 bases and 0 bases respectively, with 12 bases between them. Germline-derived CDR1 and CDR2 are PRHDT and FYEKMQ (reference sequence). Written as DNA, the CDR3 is TGTGCCAGCAGCTACCGGGACACATCTAACTATGGCTACACCTTC. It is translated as CASSYRDTSNYGYTF.

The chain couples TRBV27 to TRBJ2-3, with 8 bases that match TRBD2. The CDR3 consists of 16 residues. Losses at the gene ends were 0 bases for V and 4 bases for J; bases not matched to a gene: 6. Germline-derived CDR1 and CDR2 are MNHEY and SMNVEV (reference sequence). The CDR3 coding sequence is TGTGCCAGCAGTTTATCCAGCGGGAGAACGTCAGATACGCAGTATTTT. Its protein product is CASSLSSGRTSDTQYF.

For the CDR3, the DNA is TGTGCCAGCAGCTTAACGTCCCGACCGGGGGAGACCCAGTACTTC. Its protein product is CASSLTSRPGETQYF. The J gene is TRBJ2-5, the V gene TRBV7-3; maybe TRBD2 (5 bases). Deletions cut 0 bases from V and 5 bases from J, with 13 bases between. Germline CDR1 SGHTA, CDR2 FQGTGA. The CDR3 is 15 amino acids.

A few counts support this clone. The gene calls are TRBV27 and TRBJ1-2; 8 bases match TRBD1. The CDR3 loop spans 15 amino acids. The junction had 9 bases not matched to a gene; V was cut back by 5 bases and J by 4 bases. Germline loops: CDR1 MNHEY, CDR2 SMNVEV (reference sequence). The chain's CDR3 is CASSHRGTGGYGYTF. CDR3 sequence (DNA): TGTGCCAGCAGTCATCGTGGGACAGGCGGCTATGGCTACACCTTC.

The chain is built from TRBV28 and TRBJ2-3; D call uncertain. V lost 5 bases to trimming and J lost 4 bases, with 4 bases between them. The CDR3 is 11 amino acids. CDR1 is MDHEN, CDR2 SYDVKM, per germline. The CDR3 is CASSRSDTQYF. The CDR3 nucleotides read TGTGCCAGCAGTCGGTCAGATACGCAGTATTTT.

The CDR3: CASRNPGQYNEQFF. Written as DNA, the CDR3 is TGTGCCAGCCGAAACCCGGGACAGTACAATGAGCAGTTCTTC. The chain combines TRBV25-1 with TRBJ2-1, with 7 positions matching TRBD1. Per the germline V gene, CDR1 is MGHDK and CDR2 is SYGVNS. This CDR3 has 14 amino acids. V shed 8 bases, J shed 4 bases, and the junction held 8 bases outside the gene matches.